The 7 T cell receptor beta chains given below trace back to one sample, sequenced in a study of T cell responses to AZD1222 COVID-19 vaccine. Sequencing used immunoSEQ multiplex PCR; TCRdb keeps in-frame clones, though not all of them. The data contain 80,000 to 95,000 clones, more than 75% of them singletons. Sequences were derived from peripheral blood, sampled on day 0 of AZD1222 vaccination. These receptor sequences come from an adult in good health.

The chain joins TRBV6-5 to TRBJ2-7; 9 nucleotides align to TRBD1. Germline V gene sequence: CDR1 MNHEY, CDR2 SVGAGI. V lost 5 bases to trimming and J lost 2 bases; unmatched junction nucleotides: 4. The length of the CDR3 is 14 residues. The CDR3 DNA follows: TGTGCCAGCAGTACCGGGACAGGGACCTACGAGCAGTACTTC. Residues: CASSTGTGTYEQYF.

The gene calls are TRBV9 and TRBJ2-2; D is unclear. Trimming took off 1 base at V and 6 bases at J, with 7 bases between the two ends. Germline CDR1 SGDLS, CDR2 YYNGEE. This CDR3 comprises 13 residues. The CDR3 protein is CASSVTQSGELFF. Written as DNA, the CDR3 is TGTGCCAGCAGCGTAACCCAGTCCGGGGAGCTGTTTTTT.

The chain uses TRBV7-2 and TRBJ2-2; D may correspond to TRBD1 or TRBD2 (5 bases each). This CDR3 spans 14 amino acids. Germline CDR1 reads SGHTA; CDR2 reads FQGNSA. V lost 4 bases and J lost 6, with 12 bases in between. The CDR3, as DNA: TGTGCCAGCAGCTCCGCCGGGGCCGCCGGGGAGCTGTTTTTT. This gives the protein CASSSAGAAGELFF.

The V call is TRBV28, the J call TRBJ2-7; 10 nucleotides match TRBD2. The V and J ends lost 6 bases and 4 bases, in that order; junction bases with no gene match: 6. CDR1 MDHEN and CDR2 SYDVKM come from the germline V gene. This CDR3 region has 14 residues. The CDR3 is CASSRTSGLYEQYF. The CDR3 nucleotides are TGTGCCAGCAGCCGGACTAGCGGATTATACGAGCAGTACTTC.

The J gene is TRBJ2-1, the V gene TRBV5-4, with a tentative D call TRBD2 (6 bases). Trimming shortened V by 0 bases and J by 5 bases, and 12 bases separated the two germline ends. The CDR3 totals 15 residues. CDR1 SGHNT and CDR2 YYREEE come from the germline V gene (reference sequence). Written as DNA, the CDR3 is TGTGCCAGCAGCTTGGGTGCGGGGCGGAACAATGAGCAGTTCTTC. Protein: CASSLGAGRNNEQFF.

The rearrangement links TRBV5-1 to TRBJ2-1, with TRBD2 as a possible D gene (5 bases). V was shortened by 5 bases and J by 9 bases, with 9 bases between the two germline ends. This CDR3 contains 11 residues. CDR1 SGHRS and CDR2 YFSETQ come from the germline V gene. DNA for the CDR3: TGCGCCAGCAGAGGAGGCACTGAGCAGTTCTTC. This translates into CASRGGTEQFF.

The rearrangement uses TRBV10-3 and TRBJ2-1; a possible D gene is TRBD1 (5 bases). Germline V CDR1 and CDR2: ENHRY, SYGVKD. This CDR3 is 13 amino acids long. The V end lost 9 bases, the J end lost 12 bases, and 21 bases lay between the germline ends. CDR3 sequence reads: CAIQDNSNLGQFF. For the CDR3, the DNA is TGTGCCATTCAGGACAACTCTAACCTGGGGCAGTTCTTC.